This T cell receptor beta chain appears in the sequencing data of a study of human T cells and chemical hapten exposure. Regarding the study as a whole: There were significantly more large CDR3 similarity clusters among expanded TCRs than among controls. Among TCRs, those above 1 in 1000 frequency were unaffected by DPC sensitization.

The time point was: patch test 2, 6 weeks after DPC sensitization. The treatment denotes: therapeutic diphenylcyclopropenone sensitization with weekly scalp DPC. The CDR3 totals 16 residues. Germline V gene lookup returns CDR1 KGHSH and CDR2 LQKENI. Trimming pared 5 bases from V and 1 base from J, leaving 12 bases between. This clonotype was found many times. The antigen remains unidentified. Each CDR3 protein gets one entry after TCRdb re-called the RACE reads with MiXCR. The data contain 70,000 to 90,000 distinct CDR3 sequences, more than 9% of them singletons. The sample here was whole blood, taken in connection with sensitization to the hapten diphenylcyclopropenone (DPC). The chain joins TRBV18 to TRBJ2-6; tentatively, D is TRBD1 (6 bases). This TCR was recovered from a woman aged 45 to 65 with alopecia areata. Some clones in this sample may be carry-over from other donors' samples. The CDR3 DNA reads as TGTGCCAGCTCAGCGACAGGCGCTTCTGGGGCCAACGTCCTGACTTTC. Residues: CASSATGASGANVLTF.